Following are 16 T cell receptor beta chains from one sample sequenced in a study of blood T cell repertoires in COVID-19. The protocol was immunoSEQ multiplex PCR, while the TCRdb copy is restricted to in-frame clones and leaves out a portion. The sample carries tens of thousands of clones, about 92% recorded once. The specimen was peripheral blood. The receptors derive from a man aged 55-75 years with acute or convalescent COVID-19.

This clone was observed a single time. The V gene is TRBV7-9, the J gene TRBJ2-7, with 7 bases aligning to TRBD2. From germline, CDR1 is SEHNR and CDR2 FQNEAQ (reference sequence). The CDR3 sequence is 15 residues long. The J segment lost 0 bases and the V segment lost 4 bases, leaving 6 bases of the junction unmatched. This CDR3 reads CASSSKGGSSYEQYF. CDR3 nucleotide sequence: TGTGCCAGCAGCTCAAAGGGAGGGAGCTCCTACGAGCAGTACTTC. Supplemented by reference TRBV7-9 and TRBJ2-7, the full variable domain reads DTGVSQNPRHKITKRGQNVTFRCDPISEHNRLYWYRQTLGQGPEFLTYFQNEAQLEKSRLLSDRFSAERPKGSFSTLEIQRTEQGDSAMYLCASSSKGGSSYEQYFGPGTRLTVT.

The chain has TRBV5-1 and TRBJ2-3; TRBD2 aligns across 8 bases. The CDR3 is 16 residues long. The germline gives CDR1 SGHRS, CDR2 YFSETQ. V trimming: 0 bases; J trimming: 2 bases; junction bases outside the gene matches: 5. As DNA, the CDR3 is TGCGCCAGCAGCTTGGCCCACGGGGGGGCCACAGATACGCAGTATTTT. Protein sequence: CASSLAHGGATDTQYF.

This clone was found once. The CDR3: CAWSVRGADTQYF. DNA of the CDR3: TGTGCCTGGAGTGTAAGAGGTGCAGATACGCAGTATTTT. This chain joins TRBV30 and TRBJ2-3; no reliable D call. Trimming stripped 0 bases from V and 4 bases from J, with 8 bases between. Per germline, CDR1 GTSNPN and CDR2 SVGIG (reference sequence). The CDR3 is 13 amino acids.

V usage is TRBV7-2 and J usage is TRBJ2-2; 8 bases agree with TRBD1. CDR1 is SGHTA, CDR2 FQGNSA, per germline. This CDR3 comprises 13 residues. V shed 4 bases and J 7 bases; nucleotides not matched to a gene: 2. The CDR3 nucleotides are TGTGCCAGCAGCTCAGGGGGCCGCGGGGAGCTGTTTTTT. This codes for CASSSGGRGELFF.

This rearrangement joins TRBV6-5 to TRBJ1-1, with D uncertain. CDR3 length: 16 residues. The germline V gene has CDR1 MNHEY and CDR2 SVGAGI. The ends were cut back, 4 bases at V and 3 bases at J, with 18 bases in the middle. The CDR3: CASSFSRRMGDTEAFF. The CDR3 nucleotides are TGTGCCAGCAGTTTTTCCCGGCGGATGGGAGACACTGAAGCTTTCTTT.

This clone was observed a single time. The CDR3 reads CASSPVSRGNNEQFF. DNA for the CDR3: TGTGCCAGCTCACCAGTTTCCAGGGGTAACAATGAGCAGTTCTTC. This chain joins TRBV18 and TRBJ2-1, with TRBD1 as a possible D gene (6 bases). Deletions cut 2 bases from V and 5 bases from J, with 13 bases between. The CDR3 runs 15 residues. Germline V gives CDR1 KGHSH, CDR2 LQKENI.

This chain uses TRBV5-1 with TRBJ2-3; D is ambiguous. V was cut by 1 base and J by 3 bases, with 12 bases left in between. Germline CDR1 is SGHRS and CDR2 is YFSETQ. The CDR3 contains 15 residues. In nucleotides, the CDR3 is TGCGCCAGCAGCTTGAGTCCTATCATAACAGATACGCAGTATTTT. Residues: CASSLSPIITDTQYF.

V gene TRBV19 combines with J gene TRBJ2-5; D remains ambiguous. The germline V gene has CDR1 LNHDA and CDR2 SQIVND (reference sequence). Trimming took 1 base from V and 3 from J, leaving 6 bases between them. This CDR3 contains 13 residues. DNA for the CDR3: TGTGCCAGTAGTATAGTTCGGGAAGAGACCCAGTACTTC. Translating gives CASSIVREETQYF.

The chain's CDR3 is CAGSRKRRGEQFF. In DNA, the CDR3 is TGTGCCGGAAGTCGAAAACGCAGGGGTGAGCAGTTCTTC. The chain has TRBV30 and TRBJ2-1, with D possibly matching TRBD1 (6 bases). This CDR3 is 13 amino acids long. V lost 8 bases, J lost 9 bases, and 20 bases lay in between. The germline CDR1 and CDR2 sequences are GTSNPN and SVGIG (reference sequence).

For the CDR3, the DNA is TGTGCCAGCCGAGTACACGGCGGCGGGGCCTATGGCTACACCTTC. Its protein product is CASRVHGGGAYGYTF. The rearrangement links TRBV6-5 to TRBJ1-2; perhaps TRBD1 as D (5 bases). The V gene lost 8 bases and the J gene lost 4 bases, with 20 bases spanning the gap. CDR3 length: 15 residues. Per germline, CDR1 MNHEY and CDR2 SVGAGI.

A single count supports this clone. This chain's CDR3 is CASSYSSLRTGDQPQHF. In DNA, the CDR3 is TGTGCCAGCAGTTACTCGAGTTTGCGGACAGGCGATCAGCCCCAGCATTTT. The V gene is TRBV6-2 or TRBV6-3, the J gene TRBJ1-5, with TRBD1 matching 7 bases. The CDR3 is 17 amino acids. The junction had 10 bases not matched to a gene; V was cut back by 0 bases and J by 5 bases. The germline V gene has CDR1 MNHEY and CDR2 SVGEGT.

The chain links TRBV5-5 to TRBJ2-7, with 7 bases matching TRBD2. V lost 4 bases to trimming and J lost 3 bases; unmatched junction nucleotides: 7. CDR3 length equals 14 residues. Germline CDR1 and CDR2: SGHKS and YYEKEE (reference sequence). CDR3 bases: TGTGCCAGCAGCCTCCGGGGGGTTATCTACGAGCAGTACTTC. Protein product: CASSLRGVIYEQYF.

The CDR3 region has the DNA TGTGCCAGCAGCCACGGGGAGGCTAGCTCCTACAATGAGCAGTTCTTC. It is translated as CASSHGEASSYNEQFF. The V gene is TRBV4-2, the J gene TRBJ2-1; D perhaps matches TRBD2 (6 bases). The CDR3 length is 16 residues. From germline, CDR1 is LGHNA and CDR2 YNFKEQ. Trimming removed 3 bases at V and 0 bases at J, with 12 bases between.

The gene calls are TRBV5-5 and TRBJ1-6; 10 bases match TRBD1. The V gene end was trimmed by 0 bases and the J gene end by 9 bases; junction bases not matched to a gene: 15. Per the germline V gene, CDR1 is SGHKS and CDR2 is YYEKEE (reference sequence). The CDR3 covers 19 residues. CDR3 in amino acids: CASSLAGTGDVLGLSPLHF. CDR3 nucleotides: TGTGCCAGCAGCTTGGCCGGGACAGGGGATGTATTGGGCCTTTCACCCCTCCACTTT.

This clone was seen a single time. The CDR3 nucleotides are TGTGCCAGCAGCTTGGCGGGCAGGGGGCCGGACTATGGCTACACCTTC. Its translation: CASSLAGRGPDYGYTF. This chain links TRBV5-6 with TRBJ1-2; TRBD1 agrees at 8 bases. The CDR3 contains 16 residues. With 0 bases clipped from V and 3 bases from J, the junction kept 7 bases outside the gene matches. Germline values: CDR1 SGHDT, CDR2 YYEEEE.

This clone has a single count. This rearrangement joins TRBV12-5 to TRBJ1-3; 8 bases align to TRBD1. Germline V gives CDR1 LGHNT, CDR2 FRNRAP. Germline trimming cut 5 bases from V and 2 bases from J; bases unmatched to any gene: 14. The CDR3 extends over 18 amino acids. CDR3 region: CASGTPEWQGATGNTIYF. The CDR3 DNA reads TGTGCTAGTGGTACCCCCGAATGGCAGGGGGCAACTGGAAACACCATATATTTT. Complete variable domain (other parts from reference TRBV12-5 and TRBJ1-3): DARVTQTPRHKVTEMGQEVTMRCQPILGHNTVFWYRQTMMQGLELLAYFRNRAPLDDSGMPKDRFSAEMPDATLATLKIQPSEPRDSAVYFCASGTPEWQGATGNTIYFGEGSWLTVV.